The present T cell receptor (beta chain) was sequenced within a study of T cell responses to AZD1222 COVID-19 vaccine. Study outcomes and limitations: Baseline seropositives among AZD1222 recipients totaled only five to seven. Per reports, nearly half of all spike-specific TCRs target regions that are unmutated in variants.

V shed 4 bases and J shed 5 bases, with 18 bases lying between them. Germline V gene lookup returns CDR1 SGHRS and CDR2 YFSETQ. The CDR3 runs to 15 residues. This clone was recorded only once. As yet, its antigen is unknown. The repertoire was sequenced with immunoSEQ multiplex PCR; TCRdb's copy has only in-frame clones and lacks some. Here the sample spans tens of thousands of clones, less than 90% being singletons. The sample consisted of peripheral blood, taken 28 days after the second AZD1222 dose. The TCR comes from an adult who received the AZD1222 COVID-19 vaccine. V and J are TRBV5-1 and TRBJ2-5; unclear D gene. The DNA for the CDR3 is TGCGCCAGCAGCCAAACAGCCGTACCGAGGGAGACCCAGTACTTC. Its protein is CASSQTAVPRETQYF.